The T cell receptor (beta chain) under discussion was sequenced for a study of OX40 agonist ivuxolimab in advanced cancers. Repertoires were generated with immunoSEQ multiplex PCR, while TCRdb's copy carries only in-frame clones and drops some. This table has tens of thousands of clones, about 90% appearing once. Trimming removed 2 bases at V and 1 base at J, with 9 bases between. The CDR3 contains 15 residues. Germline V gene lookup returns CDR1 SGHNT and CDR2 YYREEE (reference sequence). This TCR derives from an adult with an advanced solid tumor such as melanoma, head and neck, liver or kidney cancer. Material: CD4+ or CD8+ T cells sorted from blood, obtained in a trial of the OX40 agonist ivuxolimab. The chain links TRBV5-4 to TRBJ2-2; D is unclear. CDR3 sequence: CASSFLVGNTGELFF. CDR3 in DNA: TGTGCCAGCAGCTTTTTGGTGGGGAACACCGGGGAGCTGTTTTTT.